Listed here are 9 T cell receptor beta chains from one sample, sequenced in a study of patients and donors after allogeneic stem cell transplantation. A single record per CDR3 protein comes from TCRdb applying MiXCR to the RT-PCR reads. The sample holds some 92,000 distinct CDR3 sequences, around 48% seen once. The sequenced sample consisted of blood, either unsorted or a sorted T cell fraction (not recorded which). The receptors were gathered from a human donor who was either an allogeneic HSCT recipient or a stem cell or donor lymphocyte infusion donor (not recorded which). It is not recorded whose cells these are; they may come from a transplant donor.

The V gene is TRBV9, the J gene TRBJ1-5; 9 bases line up with TRBD1. Germline CDR1 SGDLS, CDR2 YYNGEE. With V trimmed by 2 bases and J by 6 bases, 12 bases remained unmatched. This CDR3 comprises 17 residues. This chain's CDR3 is CASSVSVVQGARQPQHF. CDR3 sequence (DNA): TGTGCCAGCAGCGTTAGTGTTGTACAGGGGGCTCGTCAGCCCCAGCATTTT.

J is TRBJ2-7 and V is TRBV2; D unresolved. This CDR3 spans 12 amino acids. Germline V CDR1 and CDR2: SNHLY, FYNNEI. V lost 7 bases, J lost 2 bases, and 9 bases lay in between. CDR3 in amino acids: CASTIQTYEQYF. In DNA form, the CDR3 reads TGTGCCAGCACGATCCAGACCTACGAGCAGTACTTC.

This clonotype was detected once. V gene TRBV29-1 combines with J gene TRBJ2-5; 13 bases align to TRBD2. The germline gives CDR1 SQVTM, CDR2 ANQGSEA. V shed 5 bases, J shed 5 bases, and the junction held 5 bases outside the gene matches. This CDR3 has 14 residues. This chain's CDR3 is CSVLLAGGIETQYF. The CDR3 bases are TGCAGCGTTCTACTAGCGGGAGGGATTGAGACCCAGTACTTC. The whole variable domain, filled in from reference TRBV29-1 and TRBJ2-5, reads SAVISQKPSRDICQRGTSLTIQCQVDSQVTMMFWYRQQPGQSLTLIATANQGSEATYESGFVIDKFPISRPNLTFSTLTVSNMSPEDSSIYLCSVLLAGGIETQYFGPGTRLLVL.

V and J are TRBV12-3 or TRBV12-4 and TRBJ1-5, with D possibly matching TRBD1 (5 bases). V dropped 7 bases and J dropped 1 base, with 14 bases sitting between them. The CDR3 loop spans 15 amino acids. CDR3 sequence: CASTRGQGSNQPQHF. The CDR3 DNA reads as TGTGCCAGCACCAGAGGTCAGGGAAGCAATCAGCCCCAGCATTTT.

The CDR3 loop reads CASSLDPLTAKNIQYF. The CDR3 DNA reads as TGCGCCAGCAGCTTGGATCCGTTGACAGCCAAAAACATTCAGTACTTC. This chain joins TRBV5-1 and TRBJ2-4; D gene ambiguous. V was cut by 0 bases and J by 0 bases, with 10 bases left in between. Germline V lookup: CDR1 SGHRS, CDR2 YFSETQ. This CDR3 spans 16 amino acids. Complete variable domain (other parts from reference TRBV5-1 and TRBJ2-4): KAGVTQTPRYLIKTRGQQVTLSCSPISGHRSVSWYQQTPGQGLQFLFEYFSETQRNKGNFPGRFSGRQFSNSRSEMNVSTLELGDSALYLCASSLDPLTAKNIQYFGAGTRLSVL.

This clonotype was counted a single time. The chain couples TRBV4-1 to TRBJ1-1; D is undetermined. Trimming removed 0 bases at V and 3 bases at J, with 8 bases between. In germline, CDR1 is MGHRA, CDR2 YSYEKL. The CDR3 has 14 residues. The DNA of the CDR3 is TGCGCCAGCAGCCAAGATTACGGCTACACTGAAGCTTTCTTT. This encodes CASSQDYGYTEAFF.

V and J are TRBV6-1 and TRBJ1-2; TRBD1 matches at 11 bases. The germline CDR1 and CDR2 sequences are MNHNS and SASEGT. This CDR3 has 14 residues. V dropped 7 bases and J dropped 7; count of bases not matched to a gene: 8. CDR3 loop: CASIRTGGGSGYTF. CDR3 DNA sequence: TGTGCCAGCATCCGGACAGGGGGCGGGTCTGGCTACACCTTC.

This clonotype was detected once. V and J are TRBV28 and TRBJ1-5; D call uncertain. Between the trimmed V and J ends, which lost 2 bases and 5 bases, there was a span of 13 bases. The CDR3 is 15 residues long. Germline loops: CDR1 MDHEN, CDR2 SYDVKM. The CDR3 DNA reads as TGTGCCAGCAGTTTACCTCGGGCAGGCTATCAGCCCCAGCATTTT. Translated, it gives CASSLPRAGYQPQHF.

The chain is built from TRBV7-9 and TRBJ1-5, with D possibly matching TRBD1 (5 bases). CDR1 SEHNR and CDR2 FQNEAQ come from the germline V gene (reference sequence). V lost 3 bases and J lost 8, with 8 bases in between. The CDR3 has 12 residues. The CDR3 DNA reads as TGTGCCAGCAGCTTGGACATGGAGCCCCAGCATTTT. Its translation: CASSLDMEPQHF.